Shown below are 21 T cell receptor beta chains from a single sample sequenced in a study of OX40 agonist ivuxolimab in advanced cancers. Measured with immunoSEQ multiplex PCR; TCRdb has only the in-frame clones, and not every one. The table lists tens of thousands of clones, roughly 89% of them singletons. The sequencing here drew on CD4+ or CD8+ T cells sorted from blood, taken in a trial of the OX40 agonist ivuxolimab. These receptors originate from an adult with an advanced solid tumor such as melanoma, head and neck, liver or kidney cancer.

The chain recombines TRBV7-9 with TRBJ2-7; TRBD2 matches 7 bases. The V and J ends lost 1 base and 0 bases, in that order; junction bases with no gene match: 6. CDR3 length: 16 amino acids. Germline V gives CDR1 SEHNR, CDR2 FQNEAQ (reference sequence). The CDR3 loop reads CASSLGGLPFSYEQYF. CDR3 DNA: TGTGCCAGCAGCTTAGGGGGACTACCATTCTCCTACGAGCAGTACTTC. Supplemented by reference TRBV7-9 and TRBJ2-7, the full variable domain reads DTGVSQNPRHKITKRGQNVTFRCDPISEHNRLYWYRQTLGQGPEFLTYFQNEAQLEKSRLLSDRFSAERPKGSFSTLEIQRTEQGDSAMYLCASSLGGLPFSYEQYFGPGTRLTVT.

The V call is TRBV6-1, the J call TRBJ1-5; 10 bases line up with TRBD1. This CDR3 region has 14 residues. Germline V gene sequence: CDR1 MNHNS, CDR2 SASEGT. Trimming at V came to 6 bases and at J to 4 bases, leaving 3 bases not matched to a gene. The CDR3 coding sequence is TGTGCCAGCAGCCAGGACAGGGGGAATCAGCCCCAGCATTTT. The encoded protein is CASSQDRGNQPQHF.

CDR3 DNA: TGTGCCAGCAACCCACGGGGGTACCAAGAGACCCAGTACTTC. It specifies CASNPRGYQETQYF. The genes are TRBV28 and TRBJ2-5; TRBD2 is a possible D gene (6 bases). This CDR3 has 14 residues. Germline CDR1 reads MDHEN; CDR2 reads SYDVKM. V was clipped by 7 bases and J by 0 bases, with 12 bases between them.

This chain uses TRBV2 with TRBJ2-2; D might be TRBD1 (6 bases). V lost 7 bases, J lost 5 bases, and 8 bases lay in between. Germline CDR1 is SNHLY and CDR2 is FYNNEI. There are 12 residues in the CDR3. The CDR3 protein is CASKGETGELFF. The CDR3 DNA reads TGTGCCAGCAAGGGGGAAACCGGGGAGCTGTTTTTT. Complete variable domain (other parts from reference TRBV2 and TRBJ2-2): EPEVTQTPSHQVTQMGQEVILRCVPISNHLYFYWYRQILGQKVEFLVSFYNNEISEKSEIFDDQFSVERPDGSNFTLKIRSTKLEDSAMYFCASKGETGELFFGEGSRLTVL.

The chain uses TRBV19 and TRBJ1-6; D possibly corresponds to TRBD1 (5 bases). Germline CDR1 is LNHDA and CDR2 is SQIVND (reference sequence). V lost 7 bases, J lost 2 bases, and 9 bases lay in between. The CDR3 spans 14 residues. The CDR3 nucleotides read TGTGCCAGTACCCCACAGGCCTATAATTCACCCCTCCACTTT. Amino acid sequence: CASTPQAYNSPLHF.

This clone was recorded only once. The J gene is TRBJ2-7, the V gene TRBV19; possible D gene TRBD1, 6 bases. Germline CDR1 reads LNHDA; CDR2 reads SQIVND (reference sequence). The V end lost 4 bases, the J end lost 2 bases, and 12 bases lay between the germline ends. This CDR3 spans 14 amino acids. This CDR3 is CASSTTGRAYEQYF. CDR3 nucleotides: TGTGCCAGTAGTACCACAGGGCGGGCCTACGAGCAGTACTTC.

This chain joins TRBV7-8 and TRBJ2-4; perhaps TRBD1 as D (5 bases). The CDR3 is made up of 19 amino acids. Trimming removed 3 bases at V and 4 bases at J, with 25 bases between. Germline-derived CDR1 and CDR2 are SGHVS and FQNEAQ. CDR3 sequence reads: CASSFEKGWVAGAKNIQYF. The CDR3 nucleotides are TGTGCCAGCAGCTTTGAAAAGGGGTGGGTAGCCGGAGCAAAAAACATTCAGTACTTC.

The chain joins TRBV4-1 to TRBJ1-4; 9 bases map to TRBD1. The trim removed 1 base at V and 6 bases at J, leaving 0 bases unmatched. Germline V gives CDR1 MGHRA, CDR2 YSYEKL. The CDR3 length is 14 residues. The CDR3 nucleotides are TGCGCCAGCAGCCAAGGGACAGGGGATGAAAAACTGTTTTTT. It is translated as CASSQGTGDEKLFF.

The V gene is TRBV28, the J gene TRBJ2-7, with D possibly matching TRBD1 (6 bases). Germline V gene data show CDR1 as MDHEN and CDR2 as SYDVKM. V lost 5 bases, J lost 7 bases, and 15 bases lay in between. CDR3 length: 13 amino acids. In nucleotides, the CDR3 is TGTGCCAGCAGTATAGGACAGAGGAGGGAGCAGTACTTC. This gives the protein CASSIGQRREQYF.

Only one count was recorded for this clone. The chain combines TRBV27 with TRBJ1-1; unclear D gene. Trimming removed 4 bases at V and 0 bases at J, with 6 bases between. The CDR3 is 13 amino acids. Germline V gene lookup returns CDR1 MNHEY and CDR2 SMNVEV (reference sequence). The CDR3 sequence is CASSWNMNTEAFF. The CDR3 nucleotides are TGTGCCAGCAGTTGGAACATGAACACTGAAGCTTTCTTT.

This clone has just one count. V is TRBV6-5 and J is TRBJ1-1; D is undetermined. Looked up from germline, CDR1 is MNHEY and CDR2 is SVGAGI. Trimming left V 6 bases short and J 1 base short, with 6 bases between. The CDR3 consists of 12 residues. The CDR3 DNA reads TGTGCCAGCAGCTCAGCGAACACTGAAGCTTTCTTT. Translation gives CASSSANTEAFF.

This chain connects TRBV10-2 to TRBJ2-4; TRBD1 matches at 9 bases. Trimming cost V 7 bases and J 8 bases; bases outside gene matches: 6. The CDR3 is 13 residues long. The germline gives CDR1 WSHSY, CDR2 SAAADI. The chain's CDR3 is CASKGQGVDIQYF. The CDR3, as DNA: TGCGCCAGCAAGGGACAGGGAGTGGACATTCAGTACTTC.

The sample holds one count of this clone. The chain carries TRBV5-8 and TRBJ2-5; TRBD1 matches at 9 bases. CDR3 length: 15 residues. The germline V gene has CDR1 SGHTS and CDR2 YDEGEE. V lost 4 bases to trimming and J lost 1 base; unmatched junction nucleotides: 5. The CDR3 is CASSLGQGLQETQYF. As DNA, the CDR3 is TGTGCCAGCAGCCTGGGACAGGGACTCCAAGAGACCCAGTACTTC. Complete variable domain (other parts from reference TRBV5-8 and TRBJ2-5): EAGVTQSPTHLIKTRGQQATLRCSPISGHTSVYWYQQALGLGLQFLLWYDEGEERNRGNFPPRFSGRQFPNYSSELNVNALELEDSALYLCASSLGQGLQETQYFGPGTRLLVL.

The rearrangement links TRBV13 to TRBJ2-3; either TRBD1 or TRBD2 may supply D (5 bases each). The CDR3 spans 16 residues. The germline V gene has CDR1 PRHDT and CDR2 FYEKMQ (reference sequence). The V and J ends lost 3 bases and 3 bases respectively, with 16 bases between them. The CDR3: CASSFAFSGHTDTQYF. As DNA, the CDR3 is TGTGCCAGCAGCTTCGCCTTCAGCGGACATACAGATACGCAGTATTTT.

The rearrangement joins TRBV28 to TRBJ2-7; TRBD1 matches 8 bases. V was pared by 8 bases and J by 3 bases, with 12 bases of the junction left unmatched. There are 15 residues in the CDR3. Germline values: CDR1 MDHEN, CDR2 SYDVKM. This chain's CDR3 is CASPPPTGGGYEQYF. The DNA for the CDR3 is TGTGCCAGCCCCCCCCCTACAGGGGGAGGCTACGAGCAGTACTTC.

The V call is TRBV19, the J call TRBJ2-1; possible D gene TRBD2, 6 bases. CDR3 length: 15 amino acids. V shed 7 bases and J shed 5 bases, with 18 bases lying between them. From germline, CDR1 is LNHDA and CDR2 SQIVND (reference sequence). The CDR3 reads CASTPTGTRHNEQFF. As DNA, the CDR3 is TGTGCCAGTACCCCCACCGGGACTCGGCACAATGAGCAGTTCTTC.

The chain uses TRBV28 and TRBJ1-4; weak D call: TRBD1 (5 bases). This CDR3 is 13 amino acids long. Germline CDR1 reads MDHEN; CDR2 reads SYDVKM. Trimming cost V 7 bases and J 6 bases, with 12 bases left between them. The CDR3 bases are TGTGCCAGCATGGGGGGGGTTCATGAAAAACTGTTTTTT. Its translation is CASMGGVHEKLFF.

The V gene is TRBV12-1, the J gene TRBJ2-3; TRBD2, the table's D call, lacks a check against the DNA. TRBV12-1 is a pseudogene locus. This CDR3 has 13 amino acids. The CDR3 DNA reads as TGTGCCAGCAGCGGAGGAACCACAGATACGCAGTATTTT. It translates to CASSGGTTDTQYF.

The V call is TRBV7-2, the J call TRBJ2-7; 11 bases agree with TRBD2. V lost 5 bases to trimming and J lost 5 bases; unmatched junction nucleotides: 8. CDR3 length: 15 amino acids. Germline V gives CDR1 SGHTA, CDR2 FQGNSA. The CDR3 coding sequence is TGTGCCAGCAGCCTGACACTAGCGGGAGATAACGAGCAGTACTTC. It encodes CASSLTLAGDNEQYF.

This chain connects TRBV10-2 to TRBJ2-3; 7 bases line up with TRBD1. Trimming took 7 bases from V and 1 from J; bases not matched to a gene: 5. CDR3 length: 14 residues. Germline values: CDR1 WSHSY, CDR2 SAAADI. The CDR3 coding sequence is TGCGCCAGCAATGACAGGGAGCGCACAGATACGCAGTATTTT. The encoded protein is CASNDRERTDTQYF.

The chain is built from TRBV7-9 and TRBJ2-7, with D perhaps matching TRBD1 or TRBD2 (5 bases each). Germline V gives CDR1 SEHNR, CDR2 FQNEAQ (reference sequence). CDR3 length: 13 amino acids. Trimming took off 5 bases at V and 4 bases at J, with 12 bases between the two ends. CDR3 bases: TGTGCCAGCAGCCCAAGGGACGGGTACGAGCAGTACTTC. Protein: CASSPRDGYEQYF.